These 26 T cell receptor beta chains were sequenced from one sample in a study of T cell responses to AZD1222 COVID-19 vaccine. The table came from immunoSEQ multiplex PCR; TCRdb's copy has only in-frame clones and leaves some out. The sample yields about 140,000 clones, 70% to 90% seen once. Sequencing was performed on peripheral blood, taken on day 0 of AZD1222 vaccination. These receptors were obtained from an adult in good health.

The gene calls are TRBV30 and TRBJ1-1; D might be TRBD1 (6 bases). V shed 3 bases and J shed 5 bases, with 13 bases lying between them. CDR3 length: 13 amino acids. Per the germline V gene, CDR1 is GTSNPN and CDR2 is SVGIG (reference sequence). The CDR3 nucleotides read TGTGCCTGGAGCCCGGGGGCCGGGACTGAAGCTTTCTTT. It encodes CAWSPGAGTEAFF.

The chain recombines TRBV5-1 with TRBJ2-7, with 10 bases that match TRBD1. Trimming at V came to 4 bases and at J to 0 bases, leaving 1 base not matched to a gene. CDR3 size: 14 residues. Germline lookup yields CDR1 SGHRS and CDR2 YFSETQ. CDR3 amino acids: CASSGQGVSYEQYF. In DNA, the CDR3 is TGCGCCAGCAGCGGACAGGGGGTCTCCTACGAGCAGTACTTC.

This chain joins TRBV25-1 and TRBJ1-1, with D possibly being TRBD1 (6 bases). V shed 3 bases and J shed 4 bases, with 12 bases lying between them. CDR3 size: 14 residues. From germline, CDR1 is MGHDK and CDR2 SYGVNS. CDR3 nucleotide sequence: TGTGCCAGCAGTGATGTTGGGGGCGGCACTGAAGCTTTCTTT. Translation gives CASSDVGGGTEAFF.

The chain is built from TRBV5-5 and TRBJ1-1, with a possible D match to TRBD1 (5 bases). The CDR3 is 15 residues long. V shed 5 bases and J shed 3 bases, with 17 bases lying between them. From germline, CDR1 is SGHKS and CDR2 YYEKEE (reference sequence). The CDR3 bases are TGTGCCAGCAGGTACAACCGGGACTCCTACACTGAAGCTTTCTTT. Its protein is CASRYNRDSYTEAFF.

The chain employs TRBV25-1 and TRBJ1-4; perhaps TRBD1 as D (6 bases). Germline CDR1 and CDR2: MGHDK and SYGVNS. Trimming stripped 3 bases from V and 8 bases from J, with 16 bases between. There are 15 residues in the CDR3. CDR3 nucleotides: TGTGCCAGCAGTGACTACGGGGGCCTGGCGGAAAAACTGTTTTTT. Translating gives CASSDYGGLAEKLFF.

The chain combines TRBV4-2 with TRBJ1-4; D unresolved. CDR3 length: 17 residues. The V gene's germline CDR1 is LGHNA and CDR2 YNFKEQ. V lost 1 base and J 3 bases, leaving 15 bases between the germline ends. CDR3 loop: CASSQVWNDGPNEKLFF. CDR3 nucleotide sequence: TGTGCCAGCAGCCAAGTATGGAATGACGGACCTAATGAAAAACTGTTTTTT.

The chain has TRBV3-1 (or the pseudogene TRBV3-2) and TRBJ2-3, with TRBD1 identical over 9 bases. The CDR3 consists of 15 residues. J lost 4 bases, V lost 5 bases, and 7 bases had no gene match. The V gene's germline CDR1 is LGHDT and CDR2 YNNKEL (reference sequence). CDR3 nucleotide sequence: TGTGCCAGCAGCTACGGGACAGGGTCAGCAGATACGCAGTATTTT. It translates to CASSYGTGSADTQYF.

CDR3 DNA sequence: TGTGCCAGCAGCTTACTGATCCAGAACACTGAAGCTTTCTTT. As protein: CASSLLIQNTEAFF. V gene TRBV7-9 combines with J gene TRBJ1-1, with D uncertain. In germline, CDR1 is SEHNR, CDR2 FQNEAQ (reference sequence). This CDR3 comprises 14 residues. Trimming removed 2 bases from V and 1 base from J, with 8 bases in between.

V is TRBV7-9 and J is TRBJ2-3; 7 bases line up with TRBD2. CDR3 size: 18 residues. Germline CDR1 SEHNR, CDR2 FQNEAQ (reference sequence). V shed 2 bases, J shed 2 bases, and the junction held 13 bases outside the gene matches. The CDR3 loop reads CASSLKPLGGRVTDTQYF. CDR3 bases: TGTGCCAGCAGCTTAAAACCCCTCGGCGGGAGAGTCACAGATACGCAGTATTTT.

The table lists this clone with a few counts. The J gene is TRBJ2-6, the V gene TRBV5-5; 8 bases are shared with TRBD2. The CDR3 totals 20 residues. Germline values: CDR1 SGHKS, CDR2 YYEKEE (reference sequence). Trimming took 0 bases from V and 0 from J; bases not matched to a gene: 11. CDR3 sequence: CASSLALLAAICSGANVLTF. The CDR3 bases are TGTGCCAGCAGCTTGGCGCTACTAGCGGCCATATGCTCTGGGGCCAACGTCCTGACTTTC.

Only a few counts were recorded for this clone. The chain links TRBV10-3 to TRBJ1-2, with D perhaps matching TRBD1 (5 bases). CDR1 and CDR2 (germline): ENHRY, SYGVKD. V was trimmed by 3 bases and J by 0 bases, leaving 11 bases between them. There are 15 residues in the CDR3. For the CDR3, the DNA is TGTGCCATCAGTGACTCTAAGACAGCTAACTATGGCTACACCTTC. Its protein product is CAISDSKTANYGYTF.

This sequence joins TRBV9 and TRBJ2-1; D ambiguous. Germline lookup yields CDR1 SGDLS and CDR2 YYNGEE. Trimming took 0 bases from V and 6 from J, leaving 4 bases between them. The CDR3 totals 12 residues. The CDR3 loop reads CASSVDSNEQFF. CDR3 coding DNA: TGTGCCAGCAGCGTAGACAGCAATGAGCAGTTCTTC.

V is TRBV5-6 and J is TRBJ1-1, with a tentative D call TRBD1 (6 bases). CDR1 and CDR2 (germline): SGHDT, YYEEEE. The V gene lost 4 bases and the J gene lost 0 bases, with 13 bases spanning the gap. The CDR3 is 15 residues long. The CDR3 nucleotides read TGTGCCAGCAGCCGCCGAACAGGGTTGAACACTGAAGCTTTCTTT. This encodes CASSRRTGLNTEAFF. Using reference TRBV5-6 and TRBJ1-1 for the parts outside the CDR3, the full variable domain is DAGVTQSPTHLIKTRGQQVTLRCSPKSGHDTVSWYQQALGQGPQFIFQYYEEEERQRGNFPDRFSGHQFPNYSSELNVNALLLGDSALYLCASSRRTGLNTEAFFGQGTRLTVV.

CDR3 region: CASSNLVESGLEGYTF. The DNA of the CDR3 is TGTGCCAGTAGCAACCTGGTTGAGTCCGGCTTAGAGGGCTACACCTTC. V usage is TRBV19 and J usage is TRBJ1-2, with D hard to call. Germline V lookup: CDR1 LNHDA, CDR2 SQIVND (reference sequence). This CDR3 is 16 amino acids long. Trimming pared 6 bases from V and 8 bases from J, leaving 25 bases between.

The CDR3 DNA reads TGTGCCAGCAGTTCTAGAGCGGGCAGCTACACCTTC. This sequence encodes CASSSRAGSYTF. J is TRBJ1-2 and V is TRBV6-5; no clear D. CDR1 and CDR2 from the germline V gene are MNHEY and SVGAGI. V was shortened by 4 bases and J by 9 bases, with 12 bases between the two germline ends. This CDR3 contains 12 residues.

The rearrangement links TRBV13 to TRBJ2-2; possible D gene TRBD2, 5 bases. This CDR3 spans 14 amino acids. Looked up from germline, CDR1 is PRHDT and CDR2 is FYEKMQ (reference sequence). The V and J ends lost 7 bases and 3 bases respectively, with 12 bases between them. The CDR3: CASTPDGDTGELFF. The CDR3 DNA sequence: TGTGCCAGCACCCCGGACGGGGACACCGGGGAGCTGTTTTTT.

The rearrangement uses TRBV2 and TRBJ2-5; 9 nucleotides align to TRBD1. V lost 6 bases, J lost 4 bases, and 9 bases stayed unmatched. The V gene's germline CDR1 is SNHLY and CDR2 FYNNEI. The CDR3 has 15 residues. CDR3 coding DNA: TGTGCCAGCAGCACGACAGGGGGTCTTGGAGAGACCCAGTACTTC. Residues: CASSTTGGLGETQYF.

The CDR3: CASSVKGTSHQPQHF. The CDR3, as DNA: TGTGCCAGTAGTGTCAAAGGGACCTCGCATCAGCCCCAGCATTTT. V usage is TRBV19 and J usage is TRBJ1-5; the D gene is possibly TRBD1 (5 bases). This CDR3 contains 15 residues. Germline lookup yields CDR1 LNHDA and CDR2 SQIVND (reference sequence). The germline V and J ends were trimmed by 5 bases and 5 bases, with 16 bases remaining between them.

The chain combines TRBV24-1 with TRBJ2-3; maybe TRBD1 (5 bases). Germline lookup yields CDR1 KGHDR and CDR2 SFDVKD. The CDR3 length is 15 residues. Deletions cut 4 bases from V and 6 bases from J, with 16 bases between. This chain's CDR3 is CATSEGSSGLDTQYF. In DNA form, the CDR3 reads TGTGCCACCAGTGAGGGAAGTTCAGGGCTGGATACGCAGTATTTT.

The rearrangement joins TRBV2 to TRBJ1-2, with D hard to call. The V gene's germline CDR1 is SNHLY and CDR2 FYNNEI. CDR3 length: 15 amino acids. V lost 2 bases and J lost 7, with 17 bases in between. The CDR3 loop is CASSENPTTTFGYTF. The DNA for the CDR3 is TGTGCCAGCAGTGAAAACCCCACAACGACCTTTGGCTACACCTTC.

The chain is built from TRBV10-3 and TRBJ2-3, with 7 bases lining up with TRBD2. Germline V gene data show CDR1 as ENHRY and CDR2 as SYGVKD. The CDR3 has 14 amino acids. V lost 8 bases, J lost 3 bases, and 8 bases stayed unmatched. The CDR3 coding sequence is TGTGCCATCGGAGAGGGACTACCTACAGATACGCAGTATTTT. Amino acid sequence: CAIGEGLPTDTQYF.

The V call is TRBV5-1, the J call TRBJ1-2; unclear D gene. The V end was cut by 4 bases, the J end by 0 bases, with 13 bases between. Germline V CDR1 and CDR2: SGHRS, YFSETQ. The CDR3 loop spans 15 amino acids. CDR3 region: CASSPLGVTNYGYTF. The CDR3 DNA reads TGCGCCAGCAGCCCCCTTGGGGTAACTAACTATGGCTACACCTTC.

This clone was counted many times. V gene TRBV12-3 or TRBV12-4 combines with J gene TRBJ1-1; D is possibly TRBD1 (5 bases). Trimming shortened V by 4 bases and J by 6 bases, and 9 bases separated the two germline ends. The CDR3 is made up of 12 amino acids. The CDR3 sequence is CASSWGGPEAFF. CDR3 in DNA: TGTGCCAGCAGTTGGGGGGGACCTGAAGCTTTCTTT.

The V and J genes are TRBV9 and TRBJ2-1; D gene uncertain. The length of the CDR3 is 13 residues. The germline V gene encodes CDR1 SGDLS and CDR2 YYNGEE. Trimming pared 0 bases from V and 6 bases from J, leaving 7 bases between. CDR3: CASSVGVSNEQFF. CDR3 nucleotides: TGTGCCAGCAGCGTAGGGGTAAGCAATGAGCAGTTCTTC.

This sequence joins TRBV11-3 and TRBJ2-6; D is perhaps TRBD1 (6 bases). Germline loops: CDR1 SGHNT, CDR2 YENEEA. Trimming shortened V by 3 bases and J by 2 bases, and 14 bases separated the two germline ends. This CDR3 contains 17 residues. CDR3 protein: CASSFTGSTAGANVLTF. The CDR3 nucleotides read TGTGCCAGCAGCTTTACAGGGTCGACCGCTGGGGCCAACGTCCTGACTTTC.

The chain uses TRBV6-5 and TRBJ1-1; D call uncertain. Germline V gives CDR1 MNHEY, CDR2 SVGAGI. The ends were cut back, 2 bases at V and 1 base at J, with 5 bases in the middle. The CDR3 runs to 13 residues. The CDR3 reads CASSYMTNTEAFF. The CDR3 nucleotides are TGTGCCAGCAGTTACATGACGAACACTGAAGCTTTCTTT.